The 5 T cell receptor beta chains given below trace back to one sample, sequenced in a study of blood T cell repertoires in COVID-19. The data were produced by immunoSEQ multiplex PCR, yet TCRdb's version contains in-frame clones alone and is incomplete. The repertoire holds some 400,000 clones, with 90% to 95% as singletons. The specimen sequenced was PBMCs or T cells enriched from blood (not recorded which). Receptors originate from a middle-aged woman who had been exposed to COVID-19.

In its sample, this clone was seen once. The rearrangement links TRBV7-8 to TRBJ2-3, with a weak D call TRBD2 (6 bases). V shed 2 bases and J shed 0 bases, with 15 bases lying between them. The length of the CDR3 is 17 residues. The germline V gene has CDR1 SGHVS and CDR2 FQNEAQ. Here the CDR3 DNA reads TGTGCCAGCAGCTTAAACCGGGCGGGATGGAGCACAGATACGCAGTATTTT. This translates into CASSLNRAGWSTDTQYF.

This clone appeared once. In nucleotides, the CDR3 is TGTGCCAGCAGTGAATTGGCAGACTATGGCTACACCTTC. Protein sequence: CASSELADYGYTF. The rearrangement joins TRBV2 to TRBJ1-2; D uncertain. Germline V gene lookup returns CDR1 SNHLY and CDR2 FYNNEI. The CDR3 runs 13 residues. V shed 2 bases and J shed 3 bases, with 7 bases lying between them.

The chain combines TRBV7-3 with TRBJ1-1; TRBD1 aligns across 7 bases. The CDR3 is made up of 15 amino acids. The V and J ends lost 0 bases and 5 bases, in that order; junction bases with no gene match: 6. Germline lookup yields CDR1 SGHTA and CDR2 FQGTGA. The CDR3 loop reads CASSLTSDRQTEAFF. In nucleotides, the CDR3 is TGTGCCAGCAGCTTAACGTCGGACAGGCAGACTGAAGCTTTCTTT.

The CDR3 spells CASSQDRRVTGYNTGELFF. Written as DNA, the CDR3 is TGTGCCAGCAGCCAAGATCGTAGGGTGACAGGGTACAACACCGGGGAGCTGTTTTTT. The chain carries TRBV3-1 (or the pseudogene TRBV3-2) and TRBJ2-2; 7 bases align to TRBD1. The CDR3 covers 19 residues. J was trimmed by 2 bases and V by 0 bases; bases with no gene match: 12. CDR1 is LGHDT, CDR2 YNNKEL, per germline (reference sequence).

J is TRBJ1-1 and V is TRBV30; D not resolved. The germline gives CDR1 GTSNPN, CDR2 SVGIG (reference sequence). Trimming cost V 3 bases and J 4 bases, with 12 bases left between them. This CDR3 region has 13 residues. CDR3 region: CAWSTFRGTEAFF. DNA for the CDR3: TGTGCCTGGAGCACTTTCCGGGGCACTGAAGCTTTCTTT.